The 26 T cell receptor beta chains below all came from one sample that was sequenced in a study of blood T cell repertoires in COVID-19. The table came from immunoSEQ multiplex PCR; TCRdb's copy has only in-frame clones and leaves some out. The sample carries 80,000 to 95,000 clones, roughly 71% recorded once. The material sequenced was peripheral blood. These receptors were collected from a woman of 80 years or more with acute or convalescent COVID-19.

This chain links TRBV29-1 with TRBJ1-2; D call uncertain. Germline V gene data show CDR1 as SQVTM and CDR2 as ANQGSEA. The CDR3 has 13 residues. The V end was cut by 4 bases, the J end by 4 bases, with 13 bases between. The CDR3 region is CSVGAVGGYGYTF. The CDR3 DNA follows: TGCAGCGTTGGAGCGGTAGGAGGCTATGGCTACACCTTC.

This chain joins TRBV6-2 or TRBV6-3 and TRBJ1-4; TRBD1 agrees at 10 bases. Germline CDR1 MNHEY, CDR2 SVGEGT. J was trimmed by 7 bases and V by 2 bases; bases with no gene match: 4. There are 15 residues in the CDR3. For the CDR3, the DNA is TGTGCCAGCAGTTACCAGACAGGGGGCAGTGAAAAACTGTTTTTT. Amino acids: CASSYQTGGSEKLFF.

This clone appeared a single time. The V call is TRBV5-1, the J call TRBJ1-2; TRBD1 matches 10 bases. The CDR3 loop spans 14 amino acids. In germline, CDR1 is SGHRS, CDR2 YFSETQ. V lost 2 bases to trimming and J lost 4 bases; unmatched junction nucleotides: 2. Here the CDR3 reads CASSFGQGGYGYTF. The CDR3 nucleotides are TGCGCCAGCAGCTTCGGACAGGGGGGCTATGGCTACACCTTC.

This rearrangement joins TRBV24-1 to TRBJ2-1, with TRBD2 matching 10 bases. Germline CDR1 reads KGHDR; CDR2 reads SFDVKD. V gave up 4 bases and J gave up 9 bases; unmatched junction bases: 8. The CDR3 is 15 residues long. CDR3: CATSEIGLAVGEQFF. The CDR3 DNA sequence: TGTGCCACCAGTGAGATTGGACTAGCGGTAGGTGAGCAGTTCTTC.

A single count supports this clone. V usage is TRBV6-5 and J usage is TRBJ2-5; 8 bases line up with TRBD1. Germline CDR1 and CDR2: MNHEY and SVGAGI. Trimming took 2 bases from V and 4 from J; bases not matched to a gene: 9. This CDR3 comprises 16 residues. CDR3 DNA sequence: TGTGCCAGCAGTTACCAGACAGGGGATGGAGGAGAGACCCAGTACTTC. This encodes CASSYQTGDGGETQYF.

The rearrangement joins TRBV27 to TRBJ1-1, with 8 bases aligning to TRBD1. This CDR3 region has 12 residues. The V gene end was trimmed by 6 bases and the J gene end by 10 bases; junction bases not matched to a gene: 7. Per germline, CDR1 MNHEY and CDR2 SMNVEV (reference sequence). The CDR3 region has the DNA TGTGCCAGCAGCGGACAGGGATCGCGAGCTTTCTTT. It codes for CASSGQGSRAFF.

V gene TRBV2 combines with J gene TRBJ1-1; D is ambiguous. Germline CDR1 and CDR2: SNHLY and FYNNEI. The CDR3 extends over 13 amino acids. V was shortened by 4 bases and J by 3 bases, with 9 bases between the two germline ends. CDR3 sequence reads: CASSVLEDTEAFF. The CDR3 DNA reads TGTGCCAGCAGTGTCCTAGAGGACACTGAAGCTTTCTTT.

The rearrangement links TRBV5-1 to TRBJ1-1; D perhaps matches TRBD1 (6 bases). The length of the CDR3 is 15 residues. Germline V lookup: CDR1 SGHRS, CDR2 YFSETQ. V lost 4 bases and J lost 4, with 17 bases in between. CDR3 sequence: CASSPDTGIGTEAFF. CDR3 nucleotides: TGCGCCAGCAGCCCCGACACAGGGATCGGCACTGAAGCTTTCTTT.

This clone has a single count. The V call is TRBV6-2 or TRBV6-3, the J call TRBJ2-1; 8 bases are shared with TRBD2. Trimming at V came to 4 bases and at J to 2 bases, leaving 7 bases not matched to a gene. Germline lookup yields CDR1 MNHEY and CDR2 SVGEGT. The CDR3 spans 16 residues. The CDR3 here is CASSLQLAVTYNEQFF. In DNA, the CDR3 is TGTGCCAGCAGTTTACAACTAGCGGTTACCTACAATGAGCAGTTCTTC.

V usage is TRBV7-2 and J usage is TRBJ2-1; unclear D gene. The germline gives CDR1 SGHTA, CDR2 FQGNSA. V was cut by 3 bases and J by 6 bases, with 9 bases left in between. The CDR3 contains 13 residues. CDR3 loop: CASSLGEANEQFF. The CDR3 nucleotides read TGTGCCAGCAGCTTGGGTGAGGCCAATGAGCAGTTCTTC.

The gene calls are TRBV5-5 and TRBJ1-2, with 7 positions matching TRBD1. From germline, CDR1 is SGHKS and CDR2 YYEKEE (reference sequence). Trimming cost V 0 bases and J 4 bases; bases outside gene matches: 9. CDR3 size: 16 residues. The CDR3 loop is CASSLAPDRASYGYTF. The CDR3, as DNA: TGTGCCAGCAGCTTGGCACCCGACAGGGCTTCCTATGGCTACACCTTC.

This chain uses TRBV14 with TRBJ2-1; D is ambiguous. Trimming shortened V by 0 bases and J by 0 bases, and 9 bases separated the two germline ends. The CDR3 has 16 amino acids. CDR1 is SGHDN and CDR2 is FVKESK in the germline V gene. CDR3 coding DNA: TGTGCCAGCAGCCAAGACAGGCTGAGCTCCTACAATGAGCAGTTCTTC. Translated: CASSQDRLSSYNEQFF.

The chain carries TRBV10-3 and TRBJ1-1, with unresolved D. Trimming cost V 0 bases and J 4 bases, with 6 bases left between them. This CDR3 has 13 amino acids. Per the germline V gene, CDR1 is ENHRY and CDR2 is SYGVKD. The CDR3 bases are TGTGCCATCAGTGAGTCCGGCGGCACTGAAGCTTTCTTT. The encoded protein is CAISESGGTEAFF.

This clone was detected once. The chain joins TRBV6-5 to TRBJ2-5; unclear D gene. V gave up 7 bases and J gave up 4 bases, with 16 bases separating them. This CDR3 spans 14 amino acids. Germline CDR1 reads MNHEY; CDR2 reads SVGAGI. As DNA, the CDR3 is TGTGCCAGCAAGGAGCTCTCAAGGTTAGAGACCCAGTACTTC. It is translated as CASKELSRLETQYF.

V is TRBV19 and J is TRBJ2-2, with D perhaps TRBD1 (5 bases). V gave up 10 bases and J gave up 1 base, with 10 bases separating them. This CDR3 spans 13 amino acids. Germline lookup yields CDR1 LNHDA and CDR2 SQIVND (reference sequence). CDR3 coding DNA: TGTGCCACCCAGGGTCGGAACACCGGGGAGCTGTTTTTT. Translation: CATQGRNTGELFF. The full variable domain, its missing parts supplied by reference TRBV19 and TRBJ2-2, is DGGITQSPKYLFRKEGQNVTLSCEQNLNHDAMYWYRQDPGQGLRLIYYSQIVNDFQKGDIAEGYSVSREKKESFPLTVTSAQKNPTAFYLCATQGRNTGELFFGEGSRLTVL.

The chain is built from TRBV3-1 (or the pseudogene TRBV3-2) and TRBJ1-2; TRBD1 might be the D (6 bases). Germline lookup yields CDR1 LGHDT and CDR2 YNNKEL (reference sequence). V was pared by 1 base and J by 8 bases, with 11 bases between. There are 13 residues in the CDR3. The CDR3: CASSQAGGEGYTF. CDR3 nucleotides: TGTGCCAGCAGCCAAGCGGGGGGCGAAGGCTACACCTTC.

This clone was seen only a few times. The chain combines TRBV11-3 with TRBJ2-1; D might be TRBD1 (5 bases). Germline V gene lookup returns CDR1 SGHNT and CDR2 YENEEA. V gave up 0 bases and J gave up 7 bases, with 19 bases separating them. This CDR3 spans 17 amino acids. CDR3 residues: CASSLEVRQGKGNEQFF. CDR3 coding DNA: TGTGCCAGCAGCTTAGAAGTGAGGCAGGGTAAGGGGAATGAGCAGTTCTTC.

This clone was recorded only once. The chain couples TRBV30 to TRBJ1-3, with D unclear. The V end was cut by 3 bases, the J end by 1 base, with 13 bases between. Germline assignment: CDR1 GTSNPN and CDR2 SVGIG (reference sequence). The CDR3 is 15 amino acids. CDR3 region: CAWRVGAFSGNTIYF. DNA of the CDR3: TGTGCCTGGAGGGTAGGAGCCTTTTCTGGAAACACCATATATTTT.

This clone came up once. The genes are TRBV12-5 and TRBJ2-1, with 8 bases fitting TRBD1. This CDR3 has 16 residues. J was trimmed by 7 bases and V by 4 bases; bases with no gene match: 12. Germline values: CDR1 LGHNT, CDR2 FRNRAP. For the CDR3, the DNA is TGTGCTAGTGGTTCCGCCCTCACAGGGGGGCTTAATGAGCAGTTCTTC. Translated, it gives CASGSALTGGLNEQFF.

The genes are TRBV30 and TRBJ1-5, with D perhaps matching TRBD1 (5 bases). Germline-derived CDR1 and CDR2 are GTSNPN and SVGIG (reference sequence). This CDR3 contains 13 residues. V lost 2 bases, J lost 6 bases, and 11 bases lay in between. CDR3 loop: CAWSPGRGQPQHF. The CDR3, as DNA: TGTGCCTGGAGTCCAGGGCGAGGTCAGCCCCAGCATTTT.

This CDR3 is CASSQIQTSGPYNEQFF. The CDR3 DNA reads as TGTGCCAGCAGCCAAATCCAAACTAGCGGACCTTACAATGAGCAGTTCTTC. The rearrangement joins TRBV3-1 (or the pseudogene TRBV3-2) to TRBJ2-1, with 8 positions matching TRBD2. Germline V gene lookup returns CDR1 LGHDT and CDR2 YNNKEL (reference sequence). The CDR3 spans 17 residues. The ends lost 2 bases at V and 4 bases at J; junction bases unmatched: 10.

There are a few counts of this clone. This sequence joins TRBV7-9 and TRBJ2-1, with 8 nucleotides matching TRBD2. CDR3 length equals 17 residues. Per the germline V gene, CDR1 is SEHNR and CDR2 is FQNEAQ (reference sequence). J gave up 5 bases and V 1 base, and 10 bases lay outside the gene matches. CDR3 protein: CASSLVKGLAHDNEQFF. The DNA for the CDR3 is TGTGCCAGCAGCTTAGTGAAAGGACTAGCCCATGACAATGAGCAGTTCTTC. Together with reference TRBV7-9 and TRBJ2-1, the CDR3 gives the full variable domain: DTGVSQNPRHKITKRGQNVTFRCDPISEHNRLYWYRQTLGQGPEFLTYFQNEAQLEKSRLLSDRFSAERPKGSFSTLEIQRTEQGDSAMYLCASSLVKGLAHDNEQFFGPGTRLTVL.

This rearrangement joins TRBV6-1 to TRBJ1-5, with D possibly matching TRBD1 (5 bases). This CDR3 region has 14 residues. Trimming shortened V by 2 bases and J by 5 bases, and 10 bases separated the two germline ends. Looked up from germline, CDR1 is MNHNS and CDR2 is SASEGT. CDR3 DNA sequence: TGTGCCAGCAGTGAACCAGGGTTTTATCAGCCCCAGCATTTT. This sequence encodes CASSEPGFYQPQHF.

The V and J genes are TRBV4-3 and TRBJ2-7; TRBD1 agrees at 8 bases. This CDR3 comprises 15 residues. V shed 4 bases, J shed 2 bases, and the junction held 7 bases outside the gene matches. The germline CDR1 and CDR2 sequences are LGHNA and YSLEER. Here the CDR3 DNA reads TGCGCCAGCAGCCCGGACAGGGTAAGTACCTACGAGCAGTACTTC. It translates to CASSPDRVSTYEQYF.

This sequence joins TRBV24-1 and TRBJ2-5; D remains ambiguous. Per the germline V gene, CDR1 is KGHDR and CDR2 is SFDVKD. Trimming took 0 bases from V and 2 from J, leaving 12 bases between them. The CDR3 runs to 16 residues. The CDR3 nucleotides are TGTGCCACCAGTGATTTGCAGAACAGTCGACAAGAGACCCAGTACTTC. This codes for CATSDLQNSRQETQYF.

This clone has more than one count but fewer than ten. V gene TRBV18 combines with J gene TRBJ1-1; D is possibly TRBD1 (6 bases). Trimming took off 6 bases at V and 0 bases at J, with 11 bases between the two ends. This CDR3 has 14 residues. Germline assignment: CDR1 KGHSH and CDR2 LQKENI. CDR3 nucleotide sequence: TGTGCCAGCTCCCTCGGACAGTTGAACACTGAAGCTTTCTTT. Protein sequence: CASSLGQLNTEAFF.